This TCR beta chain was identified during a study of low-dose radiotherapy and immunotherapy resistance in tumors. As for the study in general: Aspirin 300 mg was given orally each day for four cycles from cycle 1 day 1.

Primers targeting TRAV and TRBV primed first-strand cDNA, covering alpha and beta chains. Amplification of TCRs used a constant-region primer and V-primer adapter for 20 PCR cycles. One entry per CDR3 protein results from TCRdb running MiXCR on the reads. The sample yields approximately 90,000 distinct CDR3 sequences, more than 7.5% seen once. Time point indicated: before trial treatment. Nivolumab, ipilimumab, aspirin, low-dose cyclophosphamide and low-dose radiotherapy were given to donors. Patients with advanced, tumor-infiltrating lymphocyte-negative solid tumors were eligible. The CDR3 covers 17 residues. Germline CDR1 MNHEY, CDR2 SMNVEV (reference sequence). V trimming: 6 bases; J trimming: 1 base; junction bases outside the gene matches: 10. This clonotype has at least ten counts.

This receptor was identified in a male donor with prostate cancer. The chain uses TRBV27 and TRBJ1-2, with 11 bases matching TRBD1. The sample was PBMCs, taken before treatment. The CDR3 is CASRRGQGVVSNYGYTF. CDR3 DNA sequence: TGTGCCAGCAGACGGGGACAGGGGGTAGTAAGTAACTATGGCTACACCTTC.